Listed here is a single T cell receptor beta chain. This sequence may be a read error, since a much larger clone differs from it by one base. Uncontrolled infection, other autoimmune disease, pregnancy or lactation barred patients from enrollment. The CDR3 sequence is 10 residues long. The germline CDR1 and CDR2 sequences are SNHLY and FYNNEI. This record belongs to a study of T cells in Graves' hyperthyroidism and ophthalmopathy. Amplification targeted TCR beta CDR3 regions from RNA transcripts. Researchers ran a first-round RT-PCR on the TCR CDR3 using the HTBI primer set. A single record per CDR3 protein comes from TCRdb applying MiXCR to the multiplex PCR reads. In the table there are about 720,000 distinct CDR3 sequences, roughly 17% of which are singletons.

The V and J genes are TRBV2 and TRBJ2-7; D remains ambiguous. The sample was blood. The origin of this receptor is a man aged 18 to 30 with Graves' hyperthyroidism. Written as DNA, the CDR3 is TGTACCAGCAAAGAGGACGAGCAGTACTTC. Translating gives CTSKEDEQYF.